One and the same sample provided the 25 T cell receptor beta chains below, sequenced in a study of CD8+ T cells in alopecia areata. Specified treatment: oral pan-JAK inhibitor, 5-10 mg twice daily. cDNA reverse transcribed from extracted RNA served as the sequencing template. Only in-frame clones appear in the TCRdb table, and some are missing; sequencing was by immunoSEQ multiplex PCR. Of over 150,000 clones detected, around 50% appear once; the ten largest clones hold over 10%. Here the sequenced sample was CD8+ T cells sorted from blood, taken at week 24, from a patient treated with tofacitinib. The receptors originated from a human donor with alopecia areata.

This clone appeared once. In DNA, the CDR3 is TGTGCCTGGAGTCTTCCGGGGCCTAACTATGGCTACACCTTC. Translated, it gives CAWSLPGPNYGYTF. The chain carries TRBV30 and TRBJ1-2; D is possibly TRBD1 (5 bases). The V gene's germline CDR1 is GTSNPN and CDR2 SVGIG (reference sequence). Trimming took 2 bases from V and 0 from J, leaving 10 bases between them. The CDR3 is made up of 14 amino acids.

This clone came up once. Within the sample, other DNA sequences also encode this same CDR3. The V gene is TRBV5-1, the J gene TRBJ2-2, with D unclear. Trimming cost V 1 base and J 6 bases, with 1 base left between them. The germline V gene has CDR1 SGHRS and CDR2 YFSETQ. The CDR3 runs to 11 residues. CDR3 region: CASSLSGELFF. The DNA for the CDR3 is TGCGCCAGCAGCTTGTCCGGGGAGCTGTTTTTT.

This chain links TRBV10-3 with TRBJ1-2, with TRBD1 matching 7 bases. The germline V gene has CDR1 ENHRY and CDR2 SYGVKD. This CDR3 spans 13 amino acids. The junction had 0 bases not matched to a gene; V was cut back by 0 bases and J by 5 bases. CDR3 sequence (DNA): TGTGCCATCAGTGAGTCGACAGGGTATGGCTACACCTTC. Translation: CAISESTGYGYTF.

The gene calls are TRBV9 and TRBJ2-7, with D possibly TRBD2 on 7 matching bases. The CDR3 contains 15 residues. The V and J ends lost 4 bases and 7 bases respectively, with 21 bases between them. Germline CDR1 is SGDLS and CDR2 is YYNGEE. The CDR3 sequence is CASSPWDGGLEEQYF. The CDR3 nucleotides are TGTGCCAGCAGCCCTTGGGACGGGGGGCTCGAGGAGCAGTACTTC.

The chain couples TRBV30 to TRBJ2-3, with D perhaps TRBD2 (6 bases). This CDR3 has 13 amino acids. V was pared by 3 bases and J by 2 bases, with 9 bases between. Germline lookup yields CDR1 GTSNPN and CDR2 SVGIG (reference sequence). The CDR3 DNA reads TGTGCCTGGAGCGGGGGATACACAGATACGCAGTATTTT. It translates to CAWSGGYTDTQYF.

CDR3 residues: CASSPIDSYEQYF. DNA for the CDR3: TGTGCCAGCAGCCCAATCGACAGCTACGAGCAGTACTTC. The rearrangement uses TRBV7-9 and TRBJ2-7; a possible D gene is TRBD1 (5 bases). Looked up from germline, CDR1 is SEHNR and CDR2 is FQNEAQ (reference sequence). The V and J ends lost 5 bases and 3 bases respectively, with 11 bases between them. The length of the CDR3 is 13 residues.

V is TRBV9 and J is TRBJ2-4; 9 nucleotides match TRBD1. V trimming: 3 bases; J trimming: 0 bases; junction bases outside the gene matches: 4. The CDR3 covers 16 residues. Germline V CDR1 and CDR2: SGDLS, YYNGEE. The DNA for the CDR3 is TGTGCCAGCAGCGGGGGACAGGGACAAGCCAAAAACATTCAGTACTTC. It is translated as CASSGGQGQAKNIQYF.

This chain joins TRBV29-1 and TRBJ1-2; TRBD1 might be the D (6 bases). CDR1 SQVTM and CDR2 ANQGSEA come from the germline V gene. V shed 7 bases and J shed 2 bases, with 20 bases lying between them. The CDR3 is 15 residues long. The CDR3 sequence: CSAPVKDRKNYGYTF. The CDR3 DNA is TGCAGCGCCCCTGTGAAGGACAGAAAGAACTATGGCTACACCTTC.

The chain recombines TRBV5-1 with TRBJ2-2, with TRBD1 matching over 7 bases. This CDR3 spans 15 amino acids. Per germline, CDR1 SGHRS and CDR2 YFSETQ. V was pared by 4 bases and J by 4 bases, with 7 bases of the junction left unmatched. CDR3 protein: CASSPGQRSTGELFF. CDR3 DNA sequence: TGCGCCAGCAGCCCGGGACAGAGGAGCACCGGGGAGCTGTTTTTT. Variable domain in full (rest from reference TRBV5-1 and TRBJ2-2): KAGVTQTPRYLIKTRGQQVTLSCSPISGHRSVSWYQQTPGQGLQFLFEYFSETQRNKGNFPGRFSGRQFSNSRSEMNVSTLELGDSALYLCASSPGQRSTGELFFGEGSRLTVL.

This clone was counted between two and nine times. The V call is TRBV12-5, the J call TRBJ2-1; no definite D call. The germline CDR1 and CDR2 sequences are LGHNT and FRNRAP. This CDR3 is built from 12 residues. Trimming removed 3 bases at V and 6 bases at J, with 6 bases between. In DNA, the CDR3 is TGTGCTAGTGGTTTTAAGCCCAATGAGCAGTTCTTC. Translating it yields CASGFKPNEQFF. The full variable domain, in which reference TRBV12-5 and TRBJ2-1 provide the parts outside the CDR3, is DARVTQTPRHKVTEMGQEVTMRCQPILGHNTVFWYRQTMMQGLELLAYFRNRAPLDDSGMPKDRFSAEMPDATLATLKIQPSEPRDSAVYFCASGFKPNEQFFGPGTRLTVL.

The genes are TRBV30 and TRBJ2-3, with 10 bases fitting TRBD2. The J segment lost 4 bases and the V segment lost 1 base, leaving 14 bases of the junction unmatched. Germline lookup yields CDR1 GTSNPN and CDR2 SVGIG (reference sequence). The CDR3 is 18 amino acids. CDR3 nucleotide sequence: TGTGCCTGGAGTGGACCTAACCAGCGGGGGGGCGTGGCAGATACGCAGTATTTT. It yields the protein CAWSGPNQRGGVADTQYF.

The CDR3 nucleotides are TGCGCCAGCAGCTTGGTTCTGGGGGAGCAGTACTTC. Translating it yields CASSLVLGEQYF. This chain joins TRBV5-1 and TRBJ2-7; D gene ambiguous. V lost 0 bases and J 7 bases, leaving 8 bases between the germline ends. Germline V gene data show CDR1 as SGHRS and CDR2 as YFSETQ. This CDR3 has 12 amino acids.

The V and J genes are TRBV4-1 and TRBJ2-2; 8 nucleotides agree with TRBD2. The length of the CDR3 is 14 residues. Germline loops: CDR1 MGHRA, CDR2 YSYEKL. V shed 4 bases and J 7 bases; nucleotides not matched to a gene: 5. DNA for the CDR3: TGCGCCAGCAGCCCGGCGGGGGGCGGCGGGGAGCTGTTTTTT. Protein: CASSPAGGGGELFF.

The rearrangement joins TRBV13 to TRBJ2-7; either TRBD1 or TRBD2 may fit D (6 bases each). Germline CDR1 reads PRHDT; CDR2 reads FYEKMQ (reference sequence). Trimming shortened V by 5 bases and J by 2 bases, and 19 bases separated the two germline ends. CDR3 size: 16 residues. As DNA, the CDR3 is TGTGCCAGCAGCCCTACGGGGGCCGGTGGGGCCTACGAGCAGTACTTC. Translated: CASSPTGAGGAYEQYF.

V usage is TRBV2 and J usage is TRBJ1-1, with 10 bases identical to TRBD1. The CDR3 loop spans 14 amino acids. The J segment lost 5 bases and the V segment lost 9 bases, leaving 9 bases of the junction unmatched. Germline CDR1 is SNHLY and CDR2 is FYNNEI. In DNA, the CDR3 is TGTGCCAGAAGGACCGGGACAGGGGTGACTGAAGCTTTCTTT. Protein sequence: CARRTGTGVTEAFF. Looking up the rest from reference TRBV2 and TRBJ1-1 gives the full variable domain: EPEVTQTPSHQVTQMGQEVILRCVPISNHLYFYWYRQILGQKVEFLVSFYNNEISEKSEIFDDQFSVERPDGSNFTLKIRSTKLEDSAMYFCARRTGTGVTEAFFGQGTRLTVV.

V and J are TRBV7-9 and TRBJ2-3; 9 bases are a match to TRBD2. V was clipped by 0 bases and J by 5 bases; unmatched bases: 6. The germline CDR1 and CDR2 sequences are SEHNR and FQNEAQ (reference sequence). The CDR3 is 16 amino acids. CDR3 in DNA: TGTGCCAGCAGCTTAGCGGGTAGCGGGGGACTAGATACGCAGTATTTT. Translating gives CASSLAGSGGLDTQYF.

This clone came up once. The chain links TRBV30 to TRBJ2-7; perhaps TRBD1 as D (5 bases). Per germline, CDR1 GTSNPN and CDR2 SVGIG (reference sequence). Trimming left V 2 bases short and J 2 bases short, with 16 bases between. The CDR3 runs to 15 residues. CDR3 sequence: CAWSQVVAGPYEQYF. The CDR3 nucleotides read TGTGCCTGGAGTCAGGTCGTCGCAGGGCCCTACGAGCAGTACTTC.

The J gene is TRBJ2-1, the V gene TRBV7-3; D is unresolved. In germline, CDR1 is SGHTA, CDR2 FQGTGA. V was cut by 0 bases and J by 6 bases, with 6 bases left in between. The CDR3 has 13 amino acids. The CDR3 spells CASSLTRGNEQFF. CDR3 DNA: TGTGCCAGCAGCTTAACCAGAGGCAATGAGCAGTTCTTC.

The CDR3 nucleotides are TGTGCCAGCAGCCACTGGGCCGAACGCACAGATACGCAGTATTTT. Amino acid sequence: CASSHWAERTDTQYF. The chain is built from TRBV7-9 and TRBJ2-3, with D unclear. CDR3 length: 15 residues. CDR1 SEHNR and CDR2 FQNEAQ come from the germline V gene (reference sequence). V was trimmed by 5 bases and J by 1 base, leaving 13 bases between them.

V and J are TRBV2 and TRBJ1-1; the D is unclear. Trimming pared 4 bases from V and 5 bases from J, leaving 17 bases between. The CDR3 loop spans 15 amino acids. Germline values: CDR1 SNHLY, CDR2 FYNNEI. The CDR3 DNA reads TGTGCCAGCAGTGGTGGATCGGTAGGGATGACTGAAGCTTTCTTT. Amino acids: CASSGGSVGMTEAFF. The full variable domain, its missing parts supplied by reference TRBV2 and TRBJ1-1, is EPEVTQTPSHQVTQMGQEVILRCVPISNHLYFYWYRQILGQKVEFLVSFYNNEISEKSEIFDDQFSVERPDGSNFTLKIRSTKLEDSAMYFCASSGGSVGMTEAFFGQGTRLTVV.

V gene TRBV7-9 combines with J gene TRBJ1-3; maybe TRBD1 (6 bases). The V end was cut by 8 bases, the J end by 4 bases, with 12 bases between. This CDR3 has 13 amino acids. The germline CDR1 and CDR2 sequences are SEHNR and FQNEAQ (reference sequence). In nucleotides, the CDR3 is TGTGCCAGCCCAGGGGACTCAGGAAACACCATATATTTT. Protein product: CASPGDSGNTIYF.

The gene calls are TRBV27 and TRBJ2-3; 8 bases are shared with TRBD2. V dropped 6 bases and J dropped 2; count of bases not matched to a gene: 10. The CDR3 is 16 residues long. In germline, CDR1 is MNHEY, CDR2 SMNVEV (reference sequence). CDR3 protein: CASRENRGGITDTQYF. The CDR3 region has the DNA TGTGCCAGCAGAGAGAACCGGGGGGGAATCACAGATACGCAGTATTTT.

This clone appeared once. This chain joins TRBV5-6 and TRBJ2-7, with D possibly being TRBD2 (6 bases). The length of the CDR3 is 12 residues. Germline V gene data show CDR1 as SGHDT and CDR2 as YYEEEE. V was clipped by 4 bases and J by 3 bases, with 8 bases between them. The CDR3 sequence: CASSPGDYEQYF. The CDR3 DNA is TGTGCCAGCAGCCCGGGGGACTACGAGCAGTACTTC.

V usage is TRBV2 and J usage is TRBJ1-6; perhaps TRBD1 as D (5 bases). V was trimmed by 8 bases and J by 6 bases, leaving 11 bases between them. The CDR3 has 13 residues. Germline values: CDR1 SNHLY, CDR2 FYNNEI. CDR3 sequence reads: CASRGAGNSPLHF. CDR3 DNA: TGTGCCAGCCGAGGGGCAGGTAATTCACCCCTCCACTTT. Full variable domain (outside the CDR3, taken from reference TRBV2 and TRBJ1-6): EPEVTQTPSHQVTQMGQEVILRCVPISNHLYFYWYRQILGQKVEFLVSFYNNEISEKSEIFDDQFSVERPDGSNFTLKIRSTKLEDSAMYFCASRGAGNSPLHFGNGTRLTVT.

The gene calls are TRBV5-1 and TRBJ1-1; 7 bases are shared with TRBD1. Germline trimming cut 3 bases from V and 4 bases from J; bases unmatched to any gene: 3. Germline V gives CDR1 SGHRS, CDR2 YFSETQ. The CDR3 runs to 13 residues. The CDR3 here is CASSSAGGTEAFF. The DNA of the CDR3 is TGCGCCAGCAGCTCCGCAGGGGGCACTGAAGCTTTCTTT. The whole variable domain, remainder taken from reference TRBV5-1 and TRBJ1-1, is KAGVTQTPRYLIKTRGQQVTLSCSPISGHRSVSWYQQTPGQGLQFLFEYFSETQRNKGNFPGRFSGRQFSNSRSEMNVSTLELGDSALYLCASSSAGGTEAFFGQGTRLTVV.